Listed below are T cell receptor beta chains from one sample, sequenced in a study of CD8 T cells in ankylosing spondylitis. MiXCR, run by TCRdb on the 5' RACE reads, gives a single entry per CDR3 protein. The data contain about 69,000 distinct CDR3 sequences, over 4% of them singletons. Sequencing was performed on blood, either unsorted or a sorted T cell fraction (not recorded which). These receptors were obtained from a male donor with ankylosing spondylitis or in good health (not recorded which). Both conserved end residues are part of each CDR3.

j_call,v_call,cdr3_aa
TRBJ2-5,TRBV12-3/TRBV12-4,CASSERETQYF
TRBJ1-2,TRBV20-1,CSAATGKDDGYTF
TRBJ2-7,TRBV6-2/TRBV6-3,CASSPGGGEQYF
TRBJ1-1,TRBV10-3,CAISEGQGAAEAFF
TRBJ1-1,TRBV27,CASSLRQGHLGAFF
TRBJ2-2,TRBV29-1,CSVPGPGTSGANTGELFF
TRBJ1-1,TRBV20-1,CSARDLPRRDEAFF
TRBJ1-2,TRBV5-5,CASSLTGAEDGYTF
TRBJ1-6,TRBV2,CASSEQDRFSPLHF
TRBJ1-1,TRBV18,CASSPSIYSSTEAFF
TRBJ2-7,TRBV5-1,CASSPTSSDWLGYF
TRBJ2-7,TRBV20-1,CSASQANSYEQYF
TRBJ2-3,TRBV29-1,CSGKSGLTDTQYF
TRBJ2-1,TRBV5-1,CASRLRTINNEQFF
TRBJ1-1,TRBV14,CASSQPGRGTDTEAFF
TRBJ2-7,TRBV7-8,CASSLAPEPTYEQYF
TRBJ1-1,TRBV5-1,CASSGDNLMNTEAFF
TRBJ2-7,TRBV29-1,CSVNLPGQASYEQYF
TRBJ2-1,TRBV11-2,CASCPSGAYNEQFF
TRBJ1-2,TRBV20-1,CSARTDGQGYTF
TRBJ1-1,TRBV28,CASSPSLGTVTEAFF
TRBJ2-1,TRBV12-3/TRBV12-4,CASSLRASGGREREQFF
TRBJ2-3,TRBV9,CASSVVASTDTQYF
TRBJ2-5,TRBV7-8,CATSSGTQIYQETQYF
TRBJ2-3,TRBV7-2,CASSLIGGRTADTQYF
TRBJ2-7,TRBV28,CATTIVGEQYF
TRBJ2-1,TRBV5-1,CASSLGRVPDYEQFF
TRBJ2-4,TRBV21-1,CASSKALEGAGGPKNIQYF
TRBJ1-6,TRBV20-1,CSASAGGRNSPLHF
TRBJ2-2,TRBV29-1,CSVEGASPPNTGELFF
TRBJ1-6,TRBV6-5,CASSYFGTVNSPLHF
TRBJ2-5,TRBV2,CASSETRRETQYF
TRBJ1-6,TRBV7-2,CASSSTGRNSPLHF
TRBJ2-1,TRBV7-2,CASSRIGPYYNEQFF
TRBJ2-5,TRBV14,CASSRTSVETQYF
TRBJ1-1,TRBV19,CASSTTGWGPNTEAFF
TRBJ1-2,TRBV7-9,CASSFSAWGGRNYGYTF
TRBJ2-1,TRBV27,CASSSLGNEQFF
TRBJ2-5,TRBV20-1,CSALNRAETQYF
TRBJ2-1,TRBV5-6,CASSPTSSYNEQFF
TRBJ1-1,TRBV6-1,CASSDRTAFEAFF
TRBJ2-5,TRBV7-7,CASSFGPGETQYF
TRBJ1-1,TRBV7-8,CASSSPRGGLPEAFF
TRBJ2-1,TRBV10-2,CASSAAGPYNEQFF
TRBJ1-6,TRBV18,CASSDTGLSLHF
TRBJ1-5,TRBV12-3/TRBV12-4,CASRFKEGQPQHF
TRBJ1-3,TRBV30,CAWTQGANTIYF
TRBJ2-7,TRBV7-2,CANSLMESSYEQYF
TRBJ2-4,TRBV5-1,CASSPGLAGVDSIQYF
TRBJ2-7,TRBV27,CASSLSGTIYEQYF
TRBJ2-2,TRBV7-3,CASSLTPLQGPRELFF
TRBJ1-1,TRBV10-3,CAISGGGTEAFF
TRBJ2-7,TRBV3-1,CASSQLPGTTHYEQYF
TRBJ2-2,TRBV28,CASSIRTSGPLNTGELFF
TRBJ2-1,TRBV12-3/TRBV12-4,CASRRAGISYNEQFF
TRBJ2-5,TRBV12-3/TRBV12-4,CASTRAGGGMETQYF
TRBJ2-5,TRBV20-1,CSAIRDLGETQYF
TRBJ1-5,TRBV2,CASSETGGQPQHF
TRBJ2-1,TRBV11-2,CASSLRLANRVSSYNEQFF